The 4 T cell receptor beta chains below come from one sample, sequenced in a study of CD8+CD57+ T cells in acquired aplastic anemia. Profiling of TCR beta VDJ combinations and CDR3 sequences used genomic DNA as template. MiXCR was run by TCRdb on the reads, yielding one entry per CDR3 protein. The sample lists about half a million distinct CDR3 sequences; around a third were seen once. Patients selected for sequencing had displayed CD8+CD57+ cell expansion by flow cytometry. The sample consisted of sorted CD4+, CD8+, or CD8+CD57+ T cells (not recorded which) from PBMCs. These receptors were collected from a human donor with aplastic anemia.

This clonotype was recorded at least ten times. The chain is built from TRBV2 and TRBJ1-2, with D maybe TRBD1 (5 bases). CDR1 is SNHLY, CDR2 FYNNEI, per germline. The CDR3 length is 12 residues. V shed 9 bases and J shed 6 bases, with 14 bases lying between them. The CDR3 protein is CASNLGDDGYTF. In DNA form, the CDR3 reads TGTGCCAGTAACTTAGGGGACGATGGCTACACCTTC.

Many counts were recorded for this clonotype. The gene calls are TRBV15 and TRBJ1-2; 7 bases align to TRBD1. V lost 0 bases to trimming and J lost 10 bases; unmatched junction nucleotides: 14. CDR1 is LNHNV, CDR2 YYDKDF, per germline (reference sequence). The CDR3 has 16 residues. Written as DNA, the CDR3 is TGTGCCACCAGCAGAGATCGTTTAAGGGACAGCCATCACTACACCTTC. Its translation is CATSRDRLRDSHHYTF.

This clonotype was counted only a few times. This clone may be a read error of a much larger clone one base away. The J gene is TRBJ1-5, the V gene TRBV19, with unresolved D. In germline, CDR1 is LNHDA, CDR2 SQIVND (reference sequence). The CDR3 length is 17 residues. V lost 3 bases and J lost 0, with 15 bases in between. In DNA, the CDR3 is TGTGCCAGTAGTATCTCCGACGGCATGTATAGCAATCAGCCCCAGCATTTT. It encodes CASSISDGMYSNQPQHF.

This sequence joins TRBV4-2 and TRBJ2-7; TRBD2 matches at 8 bases. This CDR3 is 16 amino acids long. Germline V gives CDR1 LGHNA, CDR2 YNFKEQ. With V trimmed by 0 bases and J by 2 bases, 6 bases remained unmatched. This CDR3 is CASSQDTGGTPYEQYF. The CDR3 bases are TGTGCCAGCAGCCAAGATACGGGGGGGACCCCCTACGAGCAGTACTTC.